This is a list of T cell receptor beta chains from one sample in a study of T-cell reconstitution after alpha-beta-depleted transplantation in children. One entry per CDR3 protein results from TCRdb running MiXCR on the PCR reads. The sample consists of about 610,000 distinct CDR3 sequences, about 11% of them appearing once. The sample here was PBMCs from the stem cell graft donor, taken from the stem cell graft. The receptors stem from a human donor who donated a stem cell graft to a child with acute myeloid leukemia. The CDR3 runs from the conserved cysteine through the conserved F or W. A D gene is named only where the DNA matches it firmly. Rows may omit the clone size; those that give it use once, few, many or a size class.

j_call	d_call	v_call	clone_size	cdr3_nt	cdr3_aa
TRBJ2-1	TRBD2	TRBV20-1	few	TGCAGTGCTCCGACTAGCGGGAGAAGGGGTGAGCAGTTCTTC	CSAPTSGRRGEQFF
TRBJ2-1	TRBD2	TRBV4-2	many	TGTGCCAGCAGTCCTCTAGCGGGGGATTACAATGAGCAGTTCTTC	CASSPLAGDYNEQFF
TRBJ2-5	.	TRBV28	few	TGTGCCAGCAGCCAGACTCGGGCGCAGGAGACCCAGTACTTC	CASSQTRAQETQYF
TRBJ1-5	.	TRBV4-2	.	TGTGCCAGCAGCGCCTCTGCTCTCCTGAGTCACGATCAGCCCCAGCATTTT	CASSASALLSHDQPQHF
TRBJ2-1	.	TRBV6-1	few	TGTGCCAGCAGTGAAGCGAGTTTGAGCTATGAGCAGTTCTTC	CASSEASLSYEQFF
TRBJ2-3	.	TRBV7-2	.	TGTGCCAGCAGCCGCCACAGCACAGATACGCAGTATTTT	CASSRHSTDTQYF
TRBJ2-7	.	TRBV6-4	.	TGTGCCAGCAGTGACCAAGAGTGGGACTACGAGCAGTACTTC	CASSDQEWDYEQYF
TRBJ1-3	TRBD1	TRBV10-3	few	TGTGCCATCACCCGCGGACAGGGAAAAAATAGCTCTGGAAACACCATATATTTT	CAITRGQGKNSSGNTIYF
TRBJ1-4	TRBD1	TRBV5-1	.	TGCGCCAGCAGCGCAACCGGGACAGGGTCTAATGAAAAACTGTTTTTT	CASSATGTGSNEKLFF
TRBJ1-6	.	TRBV12-3/TRBV12-4	.	TGTGCCAGCAGTTTGGGGGGCAGCTCCTATAATTCACCCCTCCACTTT	CASSLGGSSYNSPLHF
TRBJ2-1	.	TRBV29-1	many	TGCAGCGTTGGGGCCGCCTACAATGAGCAGTTCTTC	CSVGAAYNEQFF
TRBJ1-2	TRBD1	TRBV4-1	.	TGCGCCAGCAGCCAAGATTGGAGGTCAGGGGGGGGATATGGCTACACCTTC	CASSQDWRSGGGYGYTF
TRBJ2-1	TRBD2	TRBV6-2/TRBV6-3	.	TGTGCCAGCAGTACGACTAGCGGGAGTTTCGGCTCCTACAATGAGCAGTTCTTC	CASSTTSGSFGSYNEQFF
TRBJ2-7	.	TRBV21-1	.	TGTGCCAGCAGGGGGGCGGGAGGCCTAATCTACGAGCAGTACTTC	CASRGAGGLIYEQYF
TRBJ2-7	TRBD2	TRBV7-2	few	TGTGCCAGCAGCCCTGGGACTAGCGGGAGAGTAACCGAGCAGTACTTC	CASSPGTSGRVTEQYF
TRBJ2-7	TRBD1	TRBV18	few	TGTGCCAGCTCACCCCGGGACAGGTTCTACGAGCAGTACTTC	CASSPRDRFYEQYF
TRBJ2-7	.	TRBV12-3/TRBV12-4	many	TGTGCCACCAAGTTGGGGCTCTCCTACGAGCAGTACTTC	CATKLGLSYEQYF
TRBJ2-7	.	TRBV3-1	.	TGTGCCAGCAGCCAGATAAGAGCGGGCCTCCGACACGAGCAGTACTTC	CASSQIRAGLRHEQYF
TRBJ2-7	TRBD2	TRBV19	few	TGTGCCAGTAGTATTAGGAGCGGGAGCTACGAGCAGTACTTC	CASSIRSGSYEQYF
TRBJ2-7	TRBD1	TRBV12-3/TRBV12-4	many	TGTGCCAGCAGTTTTCGGGACAGACCCTACGAGCAGTACTTC	CASSFRDRPYEQYF
TRBJ2-7	.	TRBV15	.	TGTGCCACCAGCAGAGAAACTAGTAAGGCCTACGAGCAGTACTTC	CATSRETSKAYEQYF
TRBJ1-5	TRBD1	TRBV7-8	.	TGTGCCAGCAGCCGGGACAGTAGCAGCAATCAGCCCCAGCATTTT	CASSRDSSSNQPQHF
TRBJ1-3	.	TRBV12-3/TRBV12-4	few	TGTGCCAGCAGCCTGGACCGGGCCTCCTCCTCTGGAAACACCATATATTTT	CASSLDRASSSGNTIYF
TRBJ1-2	.	TRBV12-3/TRBV12-4	.	TGTGCCAGCAGTTTTGTCCCGGGGGATGGCTACACCTTC	CASSFVPGDGYTF
TRBJ1-1	TRBD1	TRBV6-2/TRBV6-3	many	TGTGCCAGCAGTCCCCAGGGGGCGGTGGCTGAAGCTTTCTTT	CASSPQGAVAEAFF
TRBJ2-5	.	TRBV7-8	many	TGTGCCAGCAGCTTAGGTTGGGGCGCCCAAGAGACCCAGTACTTC	CASSLGWGAQETQYF
TRBJ2-1	.	TRBV6-1	many	TGTGCCAGCAAAGCAGCCGGGAGCTCCTACAATGAGCAGTTCTTC	CASKAAGSSYNEQFF
TRBJ2-1	TRBD2	TRBV7-2	many	TGTGCCAGCAGCTTACGGGCTAGCGGGAAGGGTGAGCAGTTCTTC	CASSLRASGKGEQFF
TRBJ2-5	.	TRBV4-3	many	TGCGCCAGCAGCCAAGATGTGGCGGGGGCACAAGAGACCCAGTACTTC	CASSQDVAGAQETQYF
TRBJ2-2	TRBD2	TRBV5-5	many	TGTGCCAGCAGCCTCAGCGGGAGTCTAACCGGGGAGCTGTTTTTT	CASSLSGSLTGELFF
TRBJ1-6	.	TRBV7-8	.	TGTGCCAGCAGCTCGACGATTCCCTGGGATTCACCCCTCCACTTT	CASSSTIPWDSPLHF
TRBJ2-1	TRBD2	TRBV4-2	few	TGTGCCAGCAGCCCGGGACTAGCGGAGGAATACAATGAGCAGTTCTTC	CASSPGLAEEYNEQFF
TRBJ2-2	TRBD1	TRBV7-3	many	TGTGCCAGCAGCTTAGGGGGACAGATGAACACCGGGGAGCTGTTTTTT	CASSLGGQMNTGELFF
TRBJ2-3	TRBD1	TRBV24-1	few	TGTGCCACCAGTGACCCCGGGACAGGGTTTCGTACAGATACGCAGTATTTT	CATSDPGTGFRTDTQYF
TRBJ2-3	.	TRBV19	.	TGTGCCAGTAGTATAATTCAACGGGCAGATACGCAGTATTTT	CASSIIQRADTQYF
TRBJ2-5	.	TRBV29-1	few	TGCAGCGTTGGCGACAACCAAGAGACCCAGTACTTC	CSVGDNQETQYF
TRBJ2-1	TRBD1	TRBV18	.	TGTGCCAGCTCACCCTTCACAGGGGAGACTGAGCAGTTCTTC	CASSPFTGETEQFF
TRBJ2-1	TRBD1	TRBV6-2/TRBV6-3	many	TGTGCCACTACGGGACAGTTTCCCAATGAGCAGTTCTTC	CATTGQFPNEQFF
TRBJ1-1	.	TRBV7-8	.	TGTGCCAGCAGCTTGGAAACCCCGAACACTGAAGCTTTCTTT	CASSLETPNTEAFF
TRBJ2-6	.	TRBV5-2	.	TGTGCCATCTGTTTAGGAATGGGACCAACATTCTCTGGGGCCAACGTCCTGACTTTC	CAICLGMGPTFSGANVLTF
TRBJ2-1	.	TRBV29-1	many	TGCAGCGTTGGCCGGAATGAGCAGTTCTTC	CSVGRNEQFF
TRBJ2-1	.	TRBV5-1	.	TGCGCCAGCAGCTCTGAGGACTACTCTGGGAATGAGCAGTTCTTC	CASSSEDYSGNEQFF
TRBJ1-1	.	TRBV4-2	.	TGTGCCAGCAGCCAAGATCTCTGGGAACGGAACACTGAAGCTTTCTTT	CASSQDLWERNTEAFF
TRBJ2-1	TRBD2	TRBV20-1	many	TGCAGTGCCATGAGGGGGTCTAGCGGGAGACAAAAGTACTATGAGCAGTTCTTC	CSAMRGSSGRQKYYEQFF
TRBJ2-1	TRBD2	TRBV7-2	many	TGTGCCAGCAGCTTAGACGGGAGGTTCTACAATGAGCAGTTCTTC	CASSLDGRFYNEQFF
TRBJ1-4	TRBD1	TRBV20-1	many	TGCAGTGCGGGAGACAGGGAGACTAATGAAAAACTGTTTTTT	CSAGDRETNEKLFF
TRBJ2-2	.	TRBV9	many	TGTGCCAGCAGCGTATCCCCGGGGGCCGGGGAGCTGTTTTTT	CASSVSPGAGELFF
TRBJ1-2	.	TRBV20-1	.	TGCAGTGCTAGGAACGCAGGGTCCGTCTATGGCTACACCTTC	CSARNAGSVYGYTF
TRBJ2-2	TRBD2	TRBV20-1	.	TGCAGTCCGAACCCTATAACTAGCGGCTGGACCGGGGAGCTGTTTTTT	CSPNPITSGWTGELFF
TRBJ1-1	TRBD1	TRBV29-1	many	TGCAGCGTTCGACAGGGGCTGGGCACTGAAGCTTTCTTT	CSVRQGLGTEAFF
TRBJ2-7	TRBD2	TRBV4-3	.	TGCGCCAGCAGCCAAGATCTACTAGCGCGAAACTACGAGCAGTACTTC	CASSQDLLARNYEQYF
TRBJ2-6	.	TRBV5-1	.	TGCGCCAGCACGATTGTCGGGGCTGGGGCCAACGTCCTGACTTTC	CASTIVGAGANVLTF
TRBJ2-1	TRBD2	TRBV7-2	few	TGTGCCAGCAGAGGAGTCGCTAGCGGGGTTTATGAGCAGTTCTTC	CASRGVASGVYEQFF
TRBJ2-5	.	TRBV29-1	few	TGCAGCGTTGAATCAGGGGGGGTGACCCAGTACTTC	CSVESGGVTQYF
TRBJ1-1	.	TRBV29-1	.	TGCAGCGCCAGGAAGCAGGGGTGGAACACTGAAGCTTTCTTT	CSARKQGWNTEAFF
TRBJ1-1	.	TRBV12-3/TRBV12-4	many	TGTGCCAGCAGTTTGGGGCAGCCAAACACTGAAGCTTTCTTT	CASSLGQPNTEAFF
TRBJ2-2	.	TRBV28	.	TGTGCCAGCAGGACACAGGGTTACGCGAACACCGGGGAGCTGTTTTTT	CASRTQGYANTGELFF
TRBJ2-1	.	TRBV5-5	few	TGTGCCAGCAGCCCGACAGGTGTCCAAGGAGACAATGAGCAGTTCTTC	CASSPTGVQGDNEQFF